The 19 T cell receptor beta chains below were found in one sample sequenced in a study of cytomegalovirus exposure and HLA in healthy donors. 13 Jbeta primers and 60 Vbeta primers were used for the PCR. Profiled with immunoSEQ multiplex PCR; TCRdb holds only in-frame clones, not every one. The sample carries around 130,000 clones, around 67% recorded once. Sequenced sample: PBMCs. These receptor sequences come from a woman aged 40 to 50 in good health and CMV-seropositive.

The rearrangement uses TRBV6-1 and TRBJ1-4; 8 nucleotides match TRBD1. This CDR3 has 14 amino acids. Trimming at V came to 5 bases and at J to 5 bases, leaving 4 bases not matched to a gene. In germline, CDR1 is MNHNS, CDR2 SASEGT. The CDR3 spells CASSFTGGNEKLFF. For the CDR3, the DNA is TGTGCCAGCAGTTTCACAGGGGGGAATGAAAAACTGTTTTTT.

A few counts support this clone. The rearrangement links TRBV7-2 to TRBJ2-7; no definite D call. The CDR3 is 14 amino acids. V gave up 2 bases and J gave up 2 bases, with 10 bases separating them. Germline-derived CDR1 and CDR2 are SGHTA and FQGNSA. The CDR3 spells CASSLLTATYEQYF. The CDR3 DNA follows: TGTGCCAGCAGCTTACTTACAGCCACCTACGAGCAGTACTTC. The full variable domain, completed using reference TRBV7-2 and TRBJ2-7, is GAGVSQSPSNKVTEKGKDVELRCDPISGHTALYWYRQSLGQGLEFLIYFQGNSAPDKSGLPSDRFSAERTGGSVSTLTIQRTQQEDSAVYLCASSLLTATYEQYFGPGTRLTVT.

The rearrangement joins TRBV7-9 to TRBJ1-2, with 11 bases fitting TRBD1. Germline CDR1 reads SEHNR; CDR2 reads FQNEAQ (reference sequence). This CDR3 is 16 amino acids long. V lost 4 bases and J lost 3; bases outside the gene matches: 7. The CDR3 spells CASSWGQGDIDYGYTF. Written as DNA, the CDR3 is TGTGCCAGCAGCTGGGGACAGGGGGATATTGACTATGGCTACACCTTC.

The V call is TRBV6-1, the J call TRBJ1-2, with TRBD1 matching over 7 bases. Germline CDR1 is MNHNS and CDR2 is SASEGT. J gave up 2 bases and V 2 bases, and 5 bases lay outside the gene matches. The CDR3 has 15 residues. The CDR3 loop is CASSERRGGNYGYTF. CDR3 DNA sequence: TGTGCCAGCAGTGAACGGAGAGGGGGCAACTATGGCTACACCTTC.

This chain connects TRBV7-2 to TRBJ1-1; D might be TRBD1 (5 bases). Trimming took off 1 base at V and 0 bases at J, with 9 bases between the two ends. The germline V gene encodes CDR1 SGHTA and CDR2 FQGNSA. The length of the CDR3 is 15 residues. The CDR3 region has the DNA TGTGCCAGCAGCTTAGGGGGCAACATGAACACTGAAGCTTTCTTT. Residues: CASSLGGNMNTEAFF.

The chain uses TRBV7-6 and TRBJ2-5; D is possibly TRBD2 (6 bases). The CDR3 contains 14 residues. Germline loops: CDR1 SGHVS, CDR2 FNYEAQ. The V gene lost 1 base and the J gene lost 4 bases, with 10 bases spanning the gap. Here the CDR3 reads CASSLVGGGETQYF. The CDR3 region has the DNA TGTGCCAGCAGCTTAGTGGGGGGAGGAGAGACCCAGTACTTC.

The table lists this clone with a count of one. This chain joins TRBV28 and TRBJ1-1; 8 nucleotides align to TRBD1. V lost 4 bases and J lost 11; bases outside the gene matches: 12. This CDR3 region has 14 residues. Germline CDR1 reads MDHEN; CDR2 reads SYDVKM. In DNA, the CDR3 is TGTGCCAGCAGTTCGGCCGGGACAGGAAGGGTCGCTTTCTTT. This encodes CASSSAGTGRVAFF.

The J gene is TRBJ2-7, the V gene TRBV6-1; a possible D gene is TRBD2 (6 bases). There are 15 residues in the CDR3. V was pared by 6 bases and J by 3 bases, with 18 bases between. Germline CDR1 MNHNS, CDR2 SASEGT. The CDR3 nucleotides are TGTGCCAGCAGGACCCGCGGGGCGGGGAGCTACGAGCAGTACTTC. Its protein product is CASRTRGAGSYEQYF.

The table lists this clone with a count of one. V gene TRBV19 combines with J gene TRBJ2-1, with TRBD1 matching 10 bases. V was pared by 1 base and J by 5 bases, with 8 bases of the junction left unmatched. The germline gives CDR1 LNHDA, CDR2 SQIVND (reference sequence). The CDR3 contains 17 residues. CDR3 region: CASSIARDRGAHNEQFF. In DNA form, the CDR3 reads TGTGCCAGTAGTATAGCCAGGGACAGGGGCGCCCACAATGAGCAGTTCTTC. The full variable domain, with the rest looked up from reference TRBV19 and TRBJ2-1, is DGGITQSPKYLFRKEGQNVTLSCEQNLNHDAMYWYRQDPGQGLRLIYYSQIVNDFQKGDIAEGYSVSREKKESFPLTVTSAQKNPTAFYLCASSIARDRGAHNEQFFGPGTRLTVL.

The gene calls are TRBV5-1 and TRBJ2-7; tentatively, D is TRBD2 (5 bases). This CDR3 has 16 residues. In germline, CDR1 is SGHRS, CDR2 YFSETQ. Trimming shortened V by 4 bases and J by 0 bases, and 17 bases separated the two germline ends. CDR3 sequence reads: CASSPLMTGSSYEQYF. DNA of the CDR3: TGCGCCAGCAGCCCGCTAATGACGGGGAGCTCCTACGAGCAGTACTTC.

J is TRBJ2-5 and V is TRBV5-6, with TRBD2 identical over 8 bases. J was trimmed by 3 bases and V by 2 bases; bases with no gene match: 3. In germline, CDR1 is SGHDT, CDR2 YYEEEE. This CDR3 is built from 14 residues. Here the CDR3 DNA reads TGTGCCAGCAGCTTAGGGGGACTAGAAGAGACCCAGTACTTC. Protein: CASSLGGLEETQYF.

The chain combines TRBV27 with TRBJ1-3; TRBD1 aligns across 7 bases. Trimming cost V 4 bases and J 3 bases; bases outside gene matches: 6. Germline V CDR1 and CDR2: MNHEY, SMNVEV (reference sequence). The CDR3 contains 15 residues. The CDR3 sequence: CASSYTGEGGNTIYF. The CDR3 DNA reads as TGTGCCAGCAGTTACACAGGGGAAGGTGGAAACACCATATATTTT.

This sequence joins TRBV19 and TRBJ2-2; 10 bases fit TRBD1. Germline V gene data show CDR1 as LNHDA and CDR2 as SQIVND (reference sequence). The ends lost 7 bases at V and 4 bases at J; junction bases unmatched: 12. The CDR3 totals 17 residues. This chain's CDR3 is CASTPRQGAGITGELFF. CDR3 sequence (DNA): TGTGCCAGTACCCCGAGACAGGGGGCCGGGATCACCGGGGAGCTGTTTTTT.

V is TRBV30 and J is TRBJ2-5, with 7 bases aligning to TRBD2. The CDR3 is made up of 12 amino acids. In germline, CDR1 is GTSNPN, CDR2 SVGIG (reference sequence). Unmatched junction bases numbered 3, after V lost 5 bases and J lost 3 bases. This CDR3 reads CAWGAGEETQYF. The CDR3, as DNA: TGTGCCTGGGGGGCGGGAGAAGAGACCCAGTACTTC.

The CDR3 loop is CASSLRTRGYRNEQFF. As DNA, the CDR3 is TGTGCCAGCAGCTTGAGGACTAGGGGGTATAGGAATGAGCAGTTCTTC. This chain connects TRBV5-6 to TRBJ2-1, with D perhaps matching TRBD2 (7 bases). With 1 base removed from V and 7 bases from J, the gap between germline ends came to 18 bases. CDR1 and CDR2 from the germline V gene are SGHDT and YYEEEE. CDR3 length: 16 residues.

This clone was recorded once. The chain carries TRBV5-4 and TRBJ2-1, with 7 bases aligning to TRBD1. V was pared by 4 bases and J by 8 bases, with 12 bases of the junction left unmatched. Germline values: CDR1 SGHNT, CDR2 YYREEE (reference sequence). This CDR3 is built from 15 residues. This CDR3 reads CASSPPGQSGYEQFF. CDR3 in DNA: TGTGCCAGCAGCCCGCCGGGACAGTCGGGCTATGAGCAGTTCTTC.

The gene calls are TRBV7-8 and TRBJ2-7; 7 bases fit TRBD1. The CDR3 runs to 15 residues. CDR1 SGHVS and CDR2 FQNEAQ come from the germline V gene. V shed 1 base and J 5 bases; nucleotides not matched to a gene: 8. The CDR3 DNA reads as TGTGCCAGCAGCTTAGAGTCGACAGGGAAACACGAGCAGTACTTC. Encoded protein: CASSLESTGKHEQYF.

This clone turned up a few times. This chain's CDR3 is CASGGTGPYNEQFF. CDR3 DNA sequence: TGTGCCAGCGGGGGGACAGGGCCCTACAATGAGCAGTTCTTC. The chain couples TRBV6-6 to TRBJ2-1; 9 bases match TRBD1. CDR3 length: 14 residues. With 8 bases clipped from V and 2 bases from J, the junction kept 4 bases outside the gene matches. Germline assignment: CDR1 MNHNY and CDR2 SVGAGI (reference sequence).

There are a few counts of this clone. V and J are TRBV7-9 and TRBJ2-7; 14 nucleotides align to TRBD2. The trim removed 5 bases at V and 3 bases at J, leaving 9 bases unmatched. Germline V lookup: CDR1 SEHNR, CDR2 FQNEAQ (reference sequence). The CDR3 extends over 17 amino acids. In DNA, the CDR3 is TGTGCCAGCAGCCTCGGGACTAGCGGGAGAAAGGACTACGAGCAGTACTTC. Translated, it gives CASSLGTSGRKDYEQYF.